This T cell receptor (beta chain) derives from a study of a mutant IDH1 vaccine in newly diagnosed glioma. Study overall: Initiation of the vaccine course occurred 4-6 weeks after radiotherapy alone, or alongside temozolomide cycles.

Method: immunoSEQ multiplex PCR; TCRdb's copy keeps in-frame clones and lacks some. The sample carries 60,000 or so clones, around 80% recorded once. This clone was seen more than once but under ten times. Its specificity is not known. The germline gives CDR1 SGHRS, CDR2 YFSETQ. The CDR3 sequence is 14 residues long. V was clipped by 0 bases and J by 0 bases, with 6 bases between them. Time point of the sample: week 35, safety follow-up. Topical imiquimod accompanied each vaccine dose, which consisted of 300 ug of mutant IDH1 20-mer peptide. This specimen was PBMCs, taken from a glioma patient whose treatment included an IDH1 peptide vaccine. The receptor's source is a man aged 30 to 45 with glioma. V and J are TRBV5-1 and TRBJ1-1; D call uncertain. As DNA, the CDR3 is TGCGCCAGCAGCTTGGCAAGATTGAACACTGAAGCTTTCTTT. Amino acid sequence: CASSLARLNTEAFF.